These 14 T cell receptor beta chains were all obtained from the same sample, sequenced in a study of T cells after yellow fever vaccination. TCRdb processed the 5' RACE reads anew with MiXCR; each CDR3 protein has one entry. The profile shows hundreds of thousands of distinct CDR3 sequences, approximately 16% of them singletons. Sequencing was performed on PBMCs, taken around 5 days after the first yellow fever vaccination. The receptors stem from a man aged 18 to 29 who received the YFV17D yellow fever vaccine.

This clonotype was recorded a few times. The chain employs TRBV4-1 and TRBJ1-2; D uncertain. The CDR3 extends over 13 amino acids. Germline assignment: CDR1 MGHRA and CDR2 YSYEKL. V was cut by 3 bases and J by 3 bases, with 8 bases left in between. Written as DNA, the CDR3 is TGCGCCAGCAGCCAGGGCTTAGACTATGGCTACACCTTC. This gives the protein CASSQGLDYGYTF.

This clonotype has only a few counts. V is TRBV5-4 and J is TRBJ2-6; D unclear. There are 15 residues in the CDR3. Germline V gene lookup returns CDR1 SGHNT and CDR2 YYREEE (reference sequence). V dropped 4 bases and J dropped 1 base, with 9 bases sitting between them. As DNA, the CDR3 is TGTGCCAGCAGCCCCCCGGCTTCTGGGGCCAACGTCCTGACTTTC. Translated: CASSPPASGANVLTF.

The rearrangement links TRBV7-9 to TRBJ1-3, with a tentative D call TRBD1 (6 bases). This CDR3 comprises 15 residues. The V end lost 3 bases, the J end lost 1 base, and 10 bases lay between the germline ends. Germline CDR1 reads SEHNR; CDR2 reads FQNEAQ (reference sequence). DNA of the CDR3: TGTGCCAGCAGCTTGACCGGGACATCTGGAAACACCATATATTTT. It translates to CASSLTGTSGNTIYF. Full variable domain (remainder filled in from reference TRBV7-9 and TRBJ1-3): DTGVSQNPRHKITKRGQNVTFRCDPISEHNRLYWYRQTLGQGPEFLTYFQNEAQLEKSRLLSDRFSAERPKGSFSTLEIQRTEQGDSAMYLCASSLTGTSGNTIYFGEGSWLTVV.

The rearrangement links TRBV10-3 to TRBJ1-1, with D maybe TRBD1 (6 bases). Trimming shortened V by 0 bases and J by 3 bases, and 11 bases separated the two germline ends. Germline lookup yields CDR1 ENHRY and CDR2 SYGVKD. The CDR3 loop spans 15 amino acids. The CDR3 nucleotides are TGTGCCATCAGTGAGTCCCCGTCAGGGGACACTGAAGCTTTCTTT. Translating gives CAISESPSGDTEAFF.

This clonotype occurred a few times. V usage is TRBV3-1 and J usage is TRBJ2-1; 12 bases match TRBD2. The CDR3 length is 15 residues. Germline CDR1 is LGHDT and CDR2 is YNNKEL (reference sequence). Unmatched junction bases numbered 6, after V lost 3 bases and J lost 9 bases. The CDR3 DNA sequence: TGTGCCAGCAGCCAGTCTAGCGGGGGGGTTGGTGAGCAGTTCTTC. Its translation: CASSQSSGGVGEQFF.

This chain uses TRBV4-1 with TRBJ2-3, with D perhaps matching TRBD2 (7 bases). The CDR3 length is 17 residues. Germline V lookup: CDR1 MGHRA, CDR2 YSYEKL. V lost 1 base and J 1 base, leaving 15 bases between the germline ends. The DNA of the CDR3 is TGCGCCAGCAGCCAAGTTGGGGGGGGCGGCGGCACAGATACGCAGTATTTT. It codes for CASSQVGGGGGTDTQYF.

This clonotype was recorded at least ten times. J is TRBJ2-4 and V is TRBV4-2; TRBD1 aligns across 8 bases. Germline V gives CDR1 LGHNA, CDR2 YNFKEQ. The CDR3 has 18 amino acids. V shed 1 base, J shed 8 bases, and the junction held 16 bases outside the gene matches. The CDR3 sequence is CASSQVEGGWTGTDIQYF. The CDR3 DNA reads TGTGCCAGCAGCCAAGTAGAGGGTGGGTGGACAGGGACGGACATTCAGTACTTC.

This chain joins TRBV7-3 and TRBJ2-2; D gene ambiguous. This CDR3 is 14 amino acids long. V lost 4 bases to trimming and J lost 4 bases, with 10 bases between them. The germline gives CDR1 SGHTA, CDR2 FQGTGA. The CDR3 DNA reads TGTGCCAGCAGCTCGGACCTTCTCACCGGGGAGCTGTTTTTT. Translation: CASSSDLLTGELFF.

This clonotype appeared a few times. The chain has TRBV9 and TRBJ2-1; 11 positions match TRBD2. This CDR3 is 16 amino acids long. Per germline, CDR1 SGDLS and CDR2 YYNGEE. Trimming cost V 0 bases and J 8 bases; bases outside gene matches: 7. As DNA, the CDR3 is TGTGCCAGCAGCGTAGCCCCTAGCGGGGGGTTTTATGAGCAGTTCTTC. This encodes CASSVAPSGGFYEQFF.

Only a few counts were recorded for this clonotype. The chain combines TRBV12-3 or TRBV12-4 with TRBJ1-2; D perhaps matches TRBD1 (5 bases). This CDR3 region has 12 residues. Trimming removed 4 bases from V and 8 bases from J, with 11 bases in between. CDR3 in DNA: TGTGCCAGCAGTTCAGGGTTGAAGGGCTACACCTTC. Amino acids: CASSSGLKGYTF.

V and J are TRBV20-1 and TRBJ2-7; D unclear. Germline CDR1 reads DFQATT; CDR2 reads SNEGSKA (reference sequence). The ends were cut back, 3 bases at V and 2 bases at J, with 11 bases in the middle. CDR3 size: 13 residues. CDR3 amino acids: CSASVGSAYEQYF. CDR3 nucleotides: TGCAGTGCTAGCGTAGGATCGGCCTACGAGCAGTACTTC.

CDR3 nucleotides: TGCGCCAGCAGCCAAACTAGCGGGGGGGCCTATGAGCAGTTCTTC. Translation gives CASSQTSGGAYEQFF. The chain is built from TRBV5-1 and TRBJ2-1; 13 nucleotides line up with TRBD2. Germline V gives CDR1 SGHRS, CDR2 YFSETQ. The CDR3 has 15 residues. V lost 4 bases to trimming and J lost 8 bases; unmatched junction nucleotides: 6.

V and J are TRBV2 and TRBJ2-3; D is undetermined. The CDR3 runs 17 residues. Trimming removed 8 bases at V and 0 bases at J, with 21 bases between. The germline gives CDR1 SNHLY, CDR2 FYNNEI. CDR3 in amino acids: CASRPTLVVLSTDTQYF. For the CDR3, the DNA is TGTGCCAGCCGTCCCACCCTCGTGGTACTTAGCACAGATACGCAGTATTTT.

This chain joins TRBV29-1 and TRBJ1-1; 9 bases are shared with TRBD1. The germline V gene has CDR1 SQVTM and CDR2 ANQGSEA. Unmatched junction bases numbered 1, after V lost 6 bases and J lost 2 bases. The CDR3 runs 12 residues. The CDR3 sequence is CSVTGGNTEAFF. CDR3 nucleotides: TGCAGCGTGACAGGGGGAAACACTGAAGCTTTCTTT.